This T cell receptor (beta chain) emerged from a study of vaccination effects on CD4 cells after COVID-19. The wider study: Early and late post-vaccination samples came from three convalescent patients. The median interval between the second dose and post-vaccine sampling was 72 days.

Peptide-pool stimulation followed by sequencing identified expanded antigen-specific CD4+ clonotypes in the ViraFEST assay. When around 9 days of culture had elapsed, CD4+ T cells were isolated. This person caught SARS-CoV-2 sometime from March to December 2020, and PCR testing confirmed the infection. Participants got two doses of BNT162b2 or mRNA-1273 vaccine. Wells containing two million PBMC each were cultured with around 9.1 IU/ml IL-2 and 8 to 10 ug/ml peptides. The CDR3 covers 16 residues. Germline V lookup: CDR1 SEHNR, CDR2 FQNEAQ (reference sequence). The trim removed 5 bases at V and 4 bases at J, leaving 11 bases unmatched. Study results and limitations: Few convalescent patients and no early post-infection timepoints were included in the study.

Measured with immunoSEQ multiplex PCR; TCRdb has only the in-frame clones, and not every one. The sample has 13,000 to 15,000 clones; over 65% are singletons. This clone appeared a few times. Its antigen is unidentified. This clonotype was sampled from a human donor who had a prior SARS-CoV-2 infection. Sequencing was performed on CD4+ T cells from PBMCs cultured with HCoV-NL63 spike peptides, taken after COVID-19 vaccination. This chain joins TRBV7-9 and TRBJ2-3; TRBD1 aligns across 8 bases. The CDR3 spells CASSDPIRGRADTQYF. CDR3 nucleotides: TGTGCCAGCAGCGACCCCATCAGGGGGCGTGCAGATACGCAGTATTTT. Full variable domain (outside the CDR3, taken from reference TRBV7-9 and TRBJ2-3): DTGVSQNPRHKITKRGQNVTFRCDPISEHNRLYWYRQTLGQGPEFLTYFQNEAQLEKSRLLSDRFSAERPKGSFSTLEIQRTEQGDSAMYLCASSDPIRGRADTQYFGPGTRLTVL.